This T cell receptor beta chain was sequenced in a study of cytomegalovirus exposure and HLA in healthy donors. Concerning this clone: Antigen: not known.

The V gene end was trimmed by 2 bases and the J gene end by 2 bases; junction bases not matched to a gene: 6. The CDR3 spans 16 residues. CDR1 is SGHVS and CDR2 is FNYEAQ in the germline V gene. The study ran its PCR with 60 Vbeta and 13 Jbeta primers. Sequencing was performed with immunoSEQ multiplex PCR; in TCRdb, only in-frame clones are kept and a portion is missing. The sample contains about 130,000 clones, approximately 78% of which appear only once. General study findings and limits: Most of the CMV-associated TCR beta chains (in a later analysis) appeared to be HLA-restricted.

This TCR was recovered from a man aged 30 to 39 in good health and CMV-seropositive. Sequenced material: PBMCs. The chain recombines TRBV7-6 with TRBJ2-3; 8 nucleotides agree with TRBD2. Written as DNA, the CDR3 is TGTGCCAGCAGCTTACGGGGGGGAGACCCCACAGATACGCAGTATTTT. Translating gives CASSLRGGDPTDTQYF.